This T cell receptor (beta chain) was documented in a study of T cells in Graves' hyperthyroidism and ophthalmopathy. Study-wide context: Peripheral blood was collected at initial diagnosis, before any treatment.

This clonotype was recorded at least ten times. TCR beta CDR3 sequences were amplified from RNA transcripts. Using the HTBI primer set, a first-round RT-PCR was run on the TCR CDR3. TCRdb independently ran MiXCR on the multiplex PCR reads; one entry per CDR3 protein. The sample comprises under 750,000 distinct CDR3 sequences, about 19% of which are singletons, and approximately 15% rests with the top ten. What was sequenced was blood. This clonotype was sampled from a woman aged 45-59 years with Graves' hyperthyroidism that later progressed to Graves' ophthalmopathy.

CDR3 residues: CASSIQGGHTEAFF. DNA of the CDR3: TGTGCCAGCAGTATACAGGGGGGGCACACTGAAGCTTTCTTT. This chain uses TRBV12-3 or TRBV12-4 with TRBJ1-1; 8 bases match TRBD1. The CDR3 runs to 14 residues. Trimming removed 5 bases from V and 3 bases from J; junction bases left unmatched: 5.